The 20 T cell receptor beta chains listed next were all sequenced from one sample in a study of T cell responses to AZD1222 COVID-19 vaccine. Sequenced by immunoSEQ multiplex PCR; TCRdb stores in-frame clones only, minus some. The sample lists roughly 93,000 clones, 80% to 90% occurring once. The sequencing here drew on peripheral blood, taken on day 0 of AZD1222 vaccination. These receptors originate from an adult in good health.

The V and J genes are TRBV18 and TRBJ2-1, with D unclear. The germline gives CDR1 KGHSH, CDR2 LQKENI. The V end was cut by 2 bases, the J end by 6 bases, with 8 bases between. This CDR3 has 13 amino acids. As DNA, the CDR3 is TGTGCCAGCTCACCAGGCAGCTTCAATGAGCAGTTCTTC. It specifies CASSPGSFNEQFF.

This chain connects TRBV2 to TRBJ1-1; D is unresolved. The germline gives CDR1 SNHLY, CDR2 FYNNEI. The V and J ends lost 8 bases and 1 base respectively, with 5 bases between them. The CDR3 consists of 11 residues. CDR3 DNA sequence: TGTGCCAGCTTCCGGAACACTGAAGCTTTCTTT. This translates into CASFRNTEAFF.

The rearrangement links TRBV2 to TRBJ1-2, with D perhaps matching TRBD1 (6 bases). The V gene lost 3 bases and the J gene lost 7 bases, with 15 bases spanning the gap. This CDR3 is built from 14 residues. Looked up from germline, CDR1 is SNHLY and CDR2 is FYNNEI. In nucleotides, the CDR3 is TGTGCCAGCAGTGAGGGGGCCCGGTTCGGTGGCTACACCTTC. Protein product: CASSEGARFGGYTF. Complete variable domain (other parts from reference TRBV2 and TRBJ1-2): EPEVTQTPSHQVTQMGQEVILRCVPISNHLYFYWYRQILGQKVEFLVSFYNNEISEKSEIFDDQFSVERPDGSNFTLKIRSTKLEDSAMYFCASSEGARFGGYTFGSGTRLTVV.

The V gene is TRBV21-1, the J gene TRBJ2-7; whether TRBD1, the table's D call, matches the DNA was not checked. TRBV21-1 is noted as a pseudogene. The CDR3 sequence is 14 residues long. CDR3 protein: CASTRQGISYEQYF. CDR3 nucleotide sequence: TGTGCCAGCACCAGACAGGGTATCTCCTACGAGCAGTACTTC.

The chain employs TRBV28 and TRBJ1-5, with 8 bases identical to TRBD1. CDR1 MDHEN and CDR2 SYDVKM come from the germline V gene. The CDR3 runs 16 residues. With 3 bases clipped from V and 2 bases from J, the junction kept 6 bases outside the gene matches. CDR3 loop: CASSFTGGVGNQPQHF. The DNA of the CDR3 is TGTGCCAGCAGTTTTACAGGGGGGGTAGGCAATCAGCCCCAGCATTTT.

This chain connects TRBV27 to TRBJ1-6; 7 bases line up with TRBD1. The CDR3 contains 15 residues. V shed 1 base and J 5 bases; nucleotides not matched to a gene: 2. Germline CDR1 is MNHEY and CDR2 is SMNVEV (reference sequence). CDR3 DNA sequence: TGTGCCAGCAGTTTATGGGGGACAGATAATTCACCCCTCCACTTT. Its protein is CASSLWGTDNSPLHF.

The rearrangement joins TRBV6-5 to TRBJ1-6, with 7 bases matching TRBD1. CDR1 MNHEY and CDR2 SVGAGI come from the germline V gene. J was trimmed by 6 bases and V by 7 bases; bases with no gene match: 9. The CDR3 runs to 15 residues. The CDR3 nucleotides read TGTGCCAGCAACGCAAGGGGGCCCTTTAATTCACCCCTCCACTTT. Its translation: CASNARGPFNSPLHF.

This chain connects TRBV2 to TRBJ1-5; a weak D match, TRBD1 (5 bases). The CDR3 extends over 14 amino acids. The V gene lost 1 base and the J gene lost 5 bases, with 9 bases spanning the gap. CDR1 SNHLY and CDR2 FYNNEI come from the germline V gene. Here the CDR3 DNA reads TGTGCCAGCAGTGAAGACAGGTCCTATCAGCCCCAGCATTTT. This sequence encodes CASSEDRSYQPQHF.

The chain carries TRBV18 and TRBJ2-3; 7 bases agree with TRBD1. In germline, CDR1 is KGHSH, CDR2 LQKENI. The CDR3 contains 16 residues. V was clipped by 1 base and J by 4 bases; unmatched bases: 8. The CDR3 loop reads CASSPRTGRSADTQYF. CDR3 coding DNA: TGTGCCAGCTCACCACGGACAGGACGTTCGGCAGATACGCAGTATTTT.

This sequence joins TRBV18 and TRBJ1-1; D might be TRBD1 (5 bases). The germline V gene encodes CDR1 KGHSH and CDR2 LQKENI. The CDR3 spans 14 residues. V was clipped by 2 bases and J by 1 base, with 8 bases between them. The CDR3 DNA reads TGTGCCAGCTCACCATTCACAGGGAACACTGAAGCTTTCTTT. Amino acid sequence: CASSPFTGNTEAFF.

This clone was detected once. The chain combines TRBV5-8 with TRBJ2-1, with TRBD2 identical over 11 bases. Trimming removed 4 bases from V and 8 bases from J; junction bases left unmatched: 11. The CDR3 has 16 residues. The germline V gene has CDR1 SGHTS and CDR2 YDEGEE. CDR3 nucleotide sequence: TGTGCCAGCAGCACCGCAGAACTAGCGGGAGACTATGAGCAGTTCTTC. Its protein product is CASSTAELAGDYEQFF.

The CDR3 nucleotides are TGTGCCAGCAGCCAACCCGCCGGGGAGCTGTTTTTT. Translating it yields CASSQPAGELFF. The rearrangement uses TRBV6-5 and TRBJ2-2; no definite D call. Trimming removed 6 bases at V and 6 bases at J, with 8 bases between. There are 12 residues in the CDR3. The germline gives CDR1 MNHEY, CDR2 SVGAGI.

J is TRBJ1-1 and V is TRBV7-9; D remains ambiguous. There are 15 residues in the CDR3. From germline, CDR1 is SEHNR and CDR2 FQNEAQ (reference sequence). Trimming shortened V by 1 base and J by 5 bases, and 14 bases separated the two germline ends. The CDR3 region has the DNA TGTGCCAGCAGCTTAGGTGTGACCGTTAGAACTGAAGCTTTCTTT. Translation: CASSLGVTVRTEAFF. The whole variable domain, remainder taken from reference TRBV7-9 and TRBJ1-1, is DTGVSQNPRHKITKRGQNVTFRCDPISEHNRLYWYRQTLGQGPEFLTYFQNEAQLEKSRLLSDRFSAERPKGSFSTLEIQRTEQGDSAMYLCASSLGVTVRTEAFFGQGTRLTVV.

The genes are TRBV5-6 and TRBJ2-3; TRBD1 matches at 8 bases. Germline V gives CDR1 SGHDT, CDR2 YYEEEE. The CDR3 sequence is 16 residues long. With V trimmed by 4 bases and J by 4 bases, 11 bases remained unmatched. The CDR3 is CASSHDRGESADTQYF. The CDR3 coding sequence is TGTGCCAGCAGCCACGACAGGGGAGAGTCGGCAGATACGCAGTATTTT.

V gene TRBV7-4 combines with J gene TRBJ2-7, with 12 bases that match TRBD1. CDR1 is SGHVT and CDR2 is SQSDAQ in the germline V gene. CDR3 length: 17 residues. The V and J ends lost 3 bases and 5 bases, in that order; junction bases with no gene match: 11. The CDR3 sequence: CASSFRSGGQGANEQYF. The CDR3 DNA reads TGTGCCAGCAGCTTCCGGTCTGGGGGACAGGGGGCAAACGAGCAGTACTTC.

The chain links TRBV7-8 to TRBJ2-1; a possible D gene is TRBD2 (5 bases). V lost 3 bases to trimming and J lost 2 bases, with 11 bases between them. This CDR3 is built from 15 residues. Germline V CDR1 and CDR2: SGHVS, FQNEAQ. CDR3 nucleotides: TGTGCCAGCAGCTTCGACTCGACTACCTACAATGAGCAGTTCTTC. Encoded protein: CASSFDSTTYNEQFF.

V is TRBV25-1 and J is TRBJ2-7, with 9 bases fitting TRBD2. In germline, CDR1 is MGHDK, CDR2 SYGVNS. The length of the CDR3 is 13 residues. The trim removed 7 bases at V and 2 bases at J, leaving 3 bases unmatched. CDR3 sequence reads: CASTGTSTYEQYF. The DNA of the CDR3 is TGTGCCAGCACCGGGACTAGCACCTACGAGCAGTACTTC.

This clone was counted once. The chain uses TRBV6-2 or TRBV6-3 and TRBJ1-2, with 8 bases lining up with TRBD1. Germline CDR1 is MNHEY and CDR2 is SVGEGT. V was pared by 2 bases and J by 8 bases, with 7 bases of the junction left unmatched. The CDR3 consists of 14 residues. CDR3 amino acids: CASSYDQGARGYTF. The CDR3 coding sequence is TGTGCCAGCAGTTACGACCAGGGGGCACGAGGCTACACCTTC.

This clone was recorded once. This chain uses TRBV11-2 with TRBJ2-7; no reliable D call. Germline assignment: CDR1 SGHAT and CDR2 FQNNGV. V was cut by 1 base and J by 3 bases, with 7 bases left in between. The CDR3 loop spans 13 amino acids. The CDR3 bases are TGTGCCAGCAGCTTAGGGGTCAACTACGAGCAGTACTTC. Amino acid sequence: CASSLGVNYEQYF.

V usage is TRBV7-2 and J usage is TRBJ2-3; D remains ambiguous. This CDR3 is built from 14 residues. CDR1 is SGHTA, CDR2 FQGNSA, per germline. V dropped 2 bases and J dropped 0 bases, with 6 bases sitting between them. The CDR3 sequence is CASSLRVSTDTQYF. As DNA, the CDR3 is TGTGCCAGCAGCTTAAGGGTTAGCACAGATACGCAGTATTTT.